The rows below give T cell receptor beta chains drawn from one sample of a study of blood T cells in healthy people across ages. TCRdb itself ran the 5' RACE reads through MiXCR, one entry per CDR3 protein. The sample consists of 550,000 to 750,000 distinct CDR3 sequences, more than 20% of them appearing once. Sequenced sample: blood. These receptor sequences come from a man aged 70-80 years in good health. Each CDR3 is given without its conserved first and last residue. A D gene is named only where the DNA matches it firmly.

v_call,d_call,cdr3_aa
TRBV5-1,TRBD1,ASRPGQGGSGELF
TRBV20-1,.,SARWLAKETQY
TRBV5-1,.,ASSLVSRDYEQY
TRBV5-1,.,ASSLDPGRNSGNTIY
TRBV7-2,.,ASNLALRSHNEQF
TRBV10-3,TRBD1,AISPGQQETQY
TRBV10-3,.,AIKPEPPGAGELF
TRBV29-1,.,SVDYRGGETQY
TRBV27,TRBD1,ASRDPGGEQF
TRBV29-1,.,SVAHETQY
TRBV20-1,TRBD2,SARDRREGRNEQF
TRBV19,TRBD2,ASSVLAGQGGELF
TRBV10-3,.,AISESLLGGNEKLF
TRBV10-3,.,AISEWNVAGANTGELF
TRBV3-1,.,ASSLLGGEDTQY
TRBV20-1,.,SASLGASGLETQY
TRBV5-1,.,ASSFIRYQETQY
TRBV11-2,TRBD1,ASTLSDRVYGGANVLT
TRBV7-8,.,ASSSRRLDNEQF
TRBV6-1,TRBD2,ASSVYSGRDKTQY
TRBV11-2,TRBD1,ATSSGTAYEQY
TRBV5-6,.,ASSLRGVNGYT
TRBV10-1,.,ASSESTVEETQY
TRBV20-1,.,SANRAAETQY
TRBV12-3/TRBV12-4,.,ASSLNQGIYNEQF
TRBV9,.,ASSVGNYDTQY
TRBV7-2,TRBD2,ASSTGLAGGYEQY
TRBV5-1,TRBD2,ASSLGLAGVTELF
TRBV7-8,.,ASSLAGGRYEQY
TRBV20-1,.,SARDVFNNEQF
TRBV29-1,TRBD2,SVLGVGTSGVTDTQY
TRBV20-1,.,SARRDPYEQY
TRBV20-1,.,SARENSAGTQY
TRBV6-1,.,ASSKRGMDFGRNSPLH
TRBV20-1,TRBD1,SASTGGSDEQY
TRBV18,.,ASSQGVDGYEQY
TRBV7-3,TRBD1,ASSSPGQGRSYNEQF
TRBV27,TRBD1,ASSATTGGNQPQH
TRBV7-2,TRBD2,ASSLAPVTSASTYNEQF